One and the same sample provided the 6 T cell receptor beta chains below, sequenced in a study of T cells in localized non-small cell lung cancer. Data came from immunoSEQ multiplex PCR; TCRdb stores just in-frame clones and leaves some out. This sample carries roughly 25,000 clones, about 90% of them seen once, and the ten largest clones take around 28%. The specimen was peripheral blood, collected before any cancer treatment. The origin of the receptors is a male donor aged 60 or over with stage I squamous cell lung carcinoma.

The chain links TRBV11-2 to TRBJ1-5; a weak D match, TRBD1 (6 bases). The V gene lost 1 base and the J gene lost 7 bases, with 14 bases spanning the gap. CDR3 length: 15 residues. CDR1 is SGHAT and CDR2 is FQNNGV in the germline V gene. DNA for the CDR3: TGTGCCAGCAGCTTAGTTGTCCGGAGGGGGCAGCCCCAGCATTTT. Translated, it gives CASSLVVRRGQPQHF.

The rearrangement links TRBV4-1 to TRBJ2-3; the D is unclear. The CDR3 totals 13 residues. V dropped 4 bases and J dropped 3 bases, with 8 bases sitting between them. The germline V gene encodes CDR1 MGHRA and CDR2 YSYEKL. The CDR3 DNA follows: TGCGCCAGCAGCCGGTTGAAAACAGATACGCAGTATTTT. Translating gives CASSRLKTDTQYF.

The chain couples TRBV19 to TRBJ1-5; no clear D gene. The V gene's germline CDR1 is LNHDA and CDR2 SQIVND (reference sequence). V lost 4 bases, J lost 3 bases, and 7 bases lay in between. The CDR3 totals 13 residues. CDR3 sequence (DNA): TGTGCCAGTAGTAGTAGAATCAATCAGCCCCAGCATTTT. This encodes CASSSRINQPQHF.

V and J are TRBV5-1 and TRBJ2-5; TRBD2 agrees at 12 bases. Per germline, CDR1 SGHRS and CDR2 YFSETQ. This CDR3 has 16 amino acids. With V trimmed by 4 bases and J by 1 base, 5 bases remained unmatched. CDR3 bases: TGCGCCAGCAGCCCCGGACTAGCGGGGACCCAAGAGACCCAGTACTTC. It translates to CASSPGLAGTQETQYF.

The chain has TRBV4-1 and TRBJ2-1; 10 nucleotides align to TRBD2. Trimming cost V 3 bases and J 5 bases; bases outside gene matches: 10. From germline, CDR1 is MGHRA and CDR2 YSYEKL. CDR3 length: 17 amino acids. Here the CDR3 reads CASSHETGTSVHNEQFF. DNA for the CDR3: TGCGCCAGCAGCCACGAGACCGGGACTAGCGTCCACAATGAGCAGTTCTTC.

The gene calls are TRBV7-8 and TRBJ2-7; 8 positions match TRBD2. Losses at the gene ends were 5 bases for V and 3 bases for J; bases not matched to a gene: 0. Germline CDR1 reads SGHVS; CDR2 reads FQNEAQ. CDR3 length equals 12 residues. The CDR3 sequence is CASSTSGYEQYF. CDR3 DNA: TGTGCCAGCAGCACTAGCGGCTACGAGCAGTACTTC.